This TCR beta chain appears in the sequencing data of a study of blood T cell repertoires in COVID-19. In the study overall: Sample material is recorded as cDNA or gDNA derived from T cells, B-cell-depleted T cells, or PBMCs.

Assay: immunoSEQ multiplex PCR; the TCRdb copy retains only in-frame clones and omits some. This sample has roughly 95,000 clones, with about four fifths found just once. In germline, CDR1 is LGHDT, CDR2 YNNKEL (reference sequence). V gave up 0 bases and J gave up 9 bases, with 12 bases separating them. The CDR3 sequence is 14 residues long. The receptor comes from an elderly man with acute or convalescent COVID-19. The V gene is TRBV3-1 (or the pseudogene TRBV3-2), the J gene TRBJ2-1; a weak D match, TRBD1 (6 bases). The source material was peripheral blood. The CDR3 here is CASSQDTGIAEQFF. CDR3 nucleotide sequence: TGTGCCAGCAGCCAAGACACAGGGATCGCTGAGCAGTTCTTC.